The entry below gives a single T cell receptor (beta chain) sequence along with its context. This specimen comes from a study of blood T cell repertoires in COVID-19. In the study overall: Donors in the United States, Italy and Spain gave samples during acute or convalescent COVID-19. Sample material is recorded as cDNA or gDNA derived from T cells, B-cell-depleted T cells, or PBMCs.

Per the authors' pipeline: The assay estimated nucleated cells by amplifying reference gene primers. Libraries were prepared by immunoSEQ multiplex PCR; TCRdb keeps only in-frame clonotypes and omits some of them. V, J and clone size are those of that table, while D and trimming were read from the DNA. The sample contains some 300,000 clones, about 88% of which appear only once. This CDR3 is 15 amino acids long. Trimming shortened V by 3 bases and J by 3 bases, and 12 bases separated the two germline ends. CDR1 and CDR2 (germline): MNHEY, SMNVEV (reference sequence). This TCR came from a woman between 65 and 79 years old with COVID-19, enrolled during active disease. Source material: peripheral blood. V is TRBV27 and J is TRBJ2-1; possible D gene TRBD1, 5 bases. CDR3 sequence: CASSFSGASYNEQFF. The DNA of the CDR3 is TGTGCCAGCAGTTTCTCTGGGGCTAGCTACAATGAGCAGTTCTTC.